Each of the 21 T cell receptor beta chains below was sequenced from the same sample in a study of blood T cell repertoires in COVID-19. Profiling relied on immunoSEQ multiplex PCR, and the TCRdb table lists in-frame clones only, not all of them. The data hold about 340,000 clones, with approximately 89% observed a single time. The specimen was peripheral blood. All receptors derive from a woman aged 18-29 years who had recovered from COVID-19.

CDR3 DNA: TGTGCCTGGAGTTATCTTTCGAATGAGCAGTTCTTC. Translating it yields CAWSYLSNEQFF. This sequence joins TRBV30 and TRBJ2-1; no clear D gene. The CDR3 consists of 12 residues. The V gene's germline CDR1 is GTSNPN and CDR2 SVGIG (reference sequence). V dropped 2 bases and J dropped 7 bases, with 9 bases sitting between them.

This chain joins TRBV6-6 and TRBJ1-3; TRBD1 matches 7 bases. The J segment lost 2 bases and the V segment lost 5 bases, leaving 9 bases of the junction unmatched. This CDR3 has 16 residues. The germline CDR1 and CDR2 sequences are MNHNY and SVGAGI (reference sequence). CDR3 DNA sequence: TGTGCCAGCAGTATCACCACAGGGGCCGCTGGAAACACCATATATTTT. The encoded protein is CASSITTGAAGNTIYF.

This chain joins TRBV5-1 and TRBJ2-2; D may be TRBD2 (5 bases). This CDR3 has 16 residues. Germline CDR1 reads SGHRS; CDR2 reads YFSETQ. Trimming stripped 4 bases from V and 0 bases from J, with 13 bases between. The CDR3 nucleotides are TGCGCCAGCAGCGGCGGGCCGGTCGCGAACACCGGGGAGCTGTTTTTT. Translated: CASSGGPVANTGELFF.

The rearrangement uses TRBV9 and TRBJ2-3; TRBD2 is a possible D gene (6 bases). The CDR3 has 14 residues. Looked up from germline, CDR1 is SGDLS and CDR2 is YYNGEE. Trimming cost V 2 bases and J 2 bases, with 9 bases left between them. The chain's CDR3 is CASSVGLITDTQYF. CDR3 coding DNA: TGTGCCAGCAGCGTTGGACTAATCACAGATACGCAGTATTTT.

The chain combines TRBV27 with TRBJ2-3, with D uncertain. The V end was cut by 6 bases, the J end by 6 bases, with 13 bases between. The germline CDR1 and CDR2 sequences are MNHEY and SMNVEV (reference sequence). This CDR3 has 13 amino acids. Here the CDR3 reads CASSPVATDTQYF. The CDR3 DNA is TGTGCCAGCAGCCCTGTGGCAACCGATACGCAGTATTTT.

Written as DNA, the CDR3 is TGTGCCAGCAGCCCACTATATTTCAGCGACGGCTACACCTTC. Translated: CASSPLYFSDGYTF. The chain links TRBV3-1 (or the pseudogene TRBV3-2) to TRBJ1-2; no reliable D call. The CDR3 spans 14 residues. Germline V lookup: CDR1 LGHDT, CDR2 YNNKEL (reference sequence). Trimming shortened V by 4 bases and J by 8 bases, and 17 bases separated the two germline ends.

This chain uses TRBV6-2 or TRBV6-3 with TRBJ1-5; D uncertain. The CDR3 sequence is 13 residues long. CDR1 is MNHEY, CDR2 SVGEGT, per germline. Deletions cut 6 bases from V and 0 bases from J, with 6 bases between. This CDR3 reads CASSDSSNQPQHF. The DNA of the CDR3 is TGTGCCAGCAGCGATAGTAGCAATCAGCCCCAGCATTTT.

The chain uses TRBV6-2 or TRBV6-3 and TRBJ2-3, with 7 bases lining up with TRBD1. Germline assignment: CDR1 MNHEY and CDR2 SVGEGT. This CDR3 has 15 residues. With 0 bases clipped from V and 4 bases from J, the junction kept 4 bases outside the gene matches. The CDR3 nucleotides are TGTGCCAGCAGTTACTCCGGCAGGGGGTCAGATACGCAGTATTTT. It codes for CASSYSGRGSDTQYF.

The chain combines TRBV3-1 (or the pseudogene TRBV3-2) with TRBJ2-1; 11 positions match TRBD2. Germline V gene lookup returns CDR1 LGHDT and CDR2 YNNKEL (reference sequence). V lost 3 bases, J lost 7 bases, and 11 bases stayed unmatched. CDR3 length: 17 residues. As DNA, the CDR3 is TGTGCCAGCAGCCAGAGGGCCTTAGCGGGAGGGCCTAATGAGCAGTTCTTC. Protein: CASSQRALAGGPNEQFF.

The chain has TRBV7-2 and TRBJ2-3; 12 positions match TRBD2. CDR1 is SGHTA and CDR2 is FQGNSA in the germline V gene. J gave up 2 bases and V 10 bases, and 7 bases lay outside the gene matches. The CDR3 contains 15 residues. The CDR3 is CATQLAGGPTDTQYF. Written as DNA, the CDR3 is TGTGCCACCCAGCTAGCGGGAGGGCCCACAGATACGCAGTATTTT.

The chain has TRBV10-1 and TRBJ1-1; the match to TRBD1 covers 9 bases. Germline-derived CDR1 and CDR2 are WNHNN and SYGVQD (reference sequence). This CDR3 is 15 amino acids long. The V segment lost 4 bases and the J segment 5 bases; nucleotides outside the gene matches: 8. This chain's CDR3 is CASSAHRGPETEAFF. The CDR3 bases are TGCGCCAGCAGTGCCCACAGGGGGCCTGAAACTGAAGCTTTCTTT.

The V call is TRBV5-1, the J call TRBJ2-1, with 10 bases identical to TRBD2. The CDR3 runs to 16 residues. From germline, CDR1 is SGHRS and CDR2 YFSETQ. Unmatched junction bases numbered 2, after V lost 0 bases and J lost 2 bases. The CDR3 sequence is CASSLVTSGTYNEQFF. Here the CDR3 DNA reads TGCGCCAGCAGCTTGGTTACTAGCGGGACCTACAATGAGCAGTTCTTC.

CDR3 coding DNA: TGTGCCAGCAGCTTATCTTACAGCTACAATGAGCAGTTCTTC. It is translated as CASSLSYSYNEQFF. The V gene is TRBV11-3, the J gene TRBJ2-1; D ambiguous. Germline lookup yields CDR1 SGHNT and CDR2 YENEEA. This CDR3 spans 14 amino acids. Trimming removed 2 bases at V and 3 bases at J, with 8 bases between.

A single count supports this clone. V is TRBV2 and J is TRBJ1-4; 8 bases are a match to TRBD1. The CDR3 runs to 18 residues. V shed 2 bases and J 1 base; nucleotides not matched to a gene: 9. Germline V lookup: CDR1 SNHLY, CDR2 FYNNEI. Written as DNA, the CDR3 is TGTGCCAGCAGTGAAAAGAACGTCAGGGGGCAAACTAATGAAAAACTGTTTTTT. Translation: CASSEKNVRGQTNEKLFF.

The chain links TRBV7-9 to TRBJ1-1; 12 nucleotides match TRBD1. Germline CDR1 SEHNR, CDR2 FQNEAQ (reference sequence). Trimming removed 4 bases from V and 1 base from J; junction bases left unmatched: 7. This CDR3 region has 17 residues. In DNA form, the CDR3 reads TGTGCCAGCAGCTCCCGGGACAGGGGGCCCAAGAACACTGAAGCTTTCTTT. This encodes CASSSRDRGPKNTEAFF. Full variable domain (missing parts from reference TRBV7-9 and TRBJ1-1): DTGVSQNPRHKITKRGQNVTFRCDPISEHNRLYWYRQTLGQGPEFLTYFQNEAQLEKSRLLSDRFSAERPKGSFSTLEIQRTEQGDSAMYLCASSSRDRGPKNTEAFFGQGTRLTVV.

The chain joins TRBV7-9 to TRBJ2-1; TRBD1 matches at 7 bases. The CDR3 is 17 amino acids. In germline, CDR1 is SEHNR, CDR2 FQNEAQ (reference sequence). The V gene end was trimmed by 5 bases and the J gene end by 1 base; junction bases not matched to a gene: 11. The CDR3 region has the DNA TGTGCCAGCAGCGGGGTTGACGACAGGGTTTCCTACAATGAGCAGTTCTTC. Protein sequence: CASSGVDDRVSYNEQFF.

The chain carries TRBV5-5 and TRBJ2-3; TRBD1 aligns across 9 bases. The V gene end was trimmed by 0 bases and the J gene end by 3 bases; junction bases not matched to a gene: 5. There are 16 residues in the CDR3. Germline V gene data show CDR1 as SGHKS and CDR2 as YYEKEE (reference sequence). CDR3 loop: CASSLDHRGPTDTQYF. The CDR3 bases are TGTGCCAGCAGCTTGGATCACAGGGGGCCAACAGATACGCAGTATTTT.

This chain connects TRBV5-1 to TRBJ2-7; tentatively, D is TRBD1 (5 bases). The CDR3 runs to 13 residues. The germline CDR1 and CDR2 sequences are SGHRS and YFSETQ. Trimming shortened V by 2 bases and J by 6 bases, and 12 bases separated the two germline ends. The DNA for the CDR3 is TGCGCCAGCAGCTTAAATCAGGGTTTCGAGCAGTACGTC. Amino acids: CASSLNQGFEQYV.

The chain is built from TRBV4-1 and TRBJ2-1; D unclear. The V end lost 2 bases, the J end lost 6 bases, and 5 bases lay between the germline ends. Germline CDR1 and CDR2: MGHRA and YSYEKL. There are 12 residues in the CDR3. CDR3 nucleotides: TGCGCCAGCAGCCAATCGGTCAATGAGCAGTTCTTC. Translated, it gives CASSQSVNEQFF.

The V gene is TRBV7-2, the J gene TRBJ2-1; 11 nucleotides align to TRBD2. CDR3 length: 15 residues. V dropped 4 bases and J dropped 10; count of bases not matched to a gene: 9. Germline V CDR1 and CDR2: SGHTA, FQGNSA. The CDR3 DNA is TGTGCCAGCAGCTCAGGGACTAGCGGAATCCGAGAGCAGTTCTTC. It yields the protein CASSSGTSGIREQFF.

The chain couples TRBV2 to TRBJ2-5, with 12 bases aligning to TRBD2. Per the germline V gene, CDR1 is SNHLY and CDR2 is FYNNEI. V lost 5 bases, J lost 4 bases, and 5 bases stayed unmatched. This CDR3 comprises 15 residues. The CDR3 DNA is TGTGCCAGCAGTCTGACTAGCGGGAGCAGAGAGACCCAGTACTTC. Its translation: CASSLTSGSRETQYF.